The 10 T cell receptor beta chains below all came from one sample that was sequenced in a study of spatial heterogeneity in lung cancer. Indicated time point: sample taken at primary tumor resection. Whole RNA was taken from tumor, nontumor lung or frozen PBMC; it was then sequenced unsorted. TCRdb re-analysed the 5' RACE reads in MiXCR, keeping a single row per CDR3 protein. Of about 7,500 distinct CDR3 sequences in the sample, under 25% were seen once. The specimen comprised PBMCs, sampled at surgery. The receptors here all came from a female donor with early-stage non-small cell lung cancer.

The chain combines TRBV20-1 with TRBJ1-1, with D possibly being TRBD1 (6 bases). There are 15 residues in the CDR3. Germline lookup yields CDR1 DFQATT and CDR2 SNEGSKA (reference sequence). V was cut by 4 bases and J by 1 base, with 16 bases left in between. Here the CDR3 DNA reads TGCAGTGCTACCAAGATCGGACAGCCGAACACTGAAGCTTTCTTT. This translates into CSATKIGQPNTEAFF.

This clonotype showed up many times. CDR3 amino acids: CASWRPATYEQYV. In DNA, the CDR3 is TGTGCCAGCTGGCGCCCAGCAACCTACGAGCAGTACGTC. The rearrangement joins TRBV2 to TRBJ2-7, with D hard to call. The CDR3 contains 13 residues. V lost 8 bases to trimming and J lost 2 bases, with 13 bases between them. The V gene's germline CDR1 is SNHLY and CDR2 FYNNEI.

This clonotype was detected ten times or more. The chain has TRBV12-3 or TRBV12-4 and TRBJ1-6, with a possible D match to TRBD1 (5 bases). V was shortened by 6 bases and J by 7 bases, with 10 bases between the two germline ends. CDR3 length: 13 amino acids. CDR3 sequence (DNA): TGTGCCAGCAGCTGGGACGGAAATTCACCCCTCCACTTT. Translated, it gives CASSWDGNSPLHF.

In its sample, this clonotype is medium-sized. The CDR3 sequence: CSARETSGRAREQFF. As DNA, the CDR3 is TGCAGTGCTAGAGAGACTAGCGGGAGGGCCCGTGAGCAGTTCTTC. The chain carries TRBV20-1 and TRBJ2-1; 14 bases fit TRBD2. Trimming cost V 0 bases and J 9 bases; bases outside gene matches: 4. The CDR3 has 15 amino acids. Germline CDR1 reads DFQATT; CDR2 reads SNEGSKA (reference sequence).

This chain joins TRBV20-1 and TRBJ2-5; the D gene is possibly TRBD2 (6 bases). Trimming shortened V by 5 bases and J by 5 bases, and 18 bases separated the two germline ends. The CDR3 totals 14 residues. Looked up from germline, CDR1 is DFQATT and CDR2 is SNEGSKA (reference sequence). The CDR3: CSAARGDEVETQYF. DNA of the CDR3: TGCAGTGCTGCCCGCGGGGACGAAGTGGAGACCCAGTACTTC.

The chain joins TRBV4-1 to TRBJ2-5; D is uncertain. Germline V gene sequence: CDR1 MGHRA, CDR2 YSYEKL. There are 14 residues in the CDR3. V lost 3 bases, J lost 5 bases, and 13 bases lay in between. The CDR3 is CASSHPNVLETQYF. The CDR3 DNA is TGCGCCAGCAGCCACCCAAACGTGTTGGAGACCCAGTACTTC.

This clonotype is medium-sized (0.01 to 0.1%) within its sample. The chain couples TRBV11-2 to TRBJ2-1, with 7 bases lining up with TRBD2. The junction had 1 base not matched to a gene; V was cut back by 0 bases and J by 2 bases. Germline CDR1 reads SGHAT; CDR2 reads FQNNGV. The CDR3 has 15 residues. CDR3 nucleotides: TGTGCCAGCAGCTTAGAGGGAGGGACCTACAATGAGCAGTTCTTC. Protein product: CASSLEGGTYNEQFF.

The chain couples TRBV20-1 to TRBJ1-6; D unclear. Germline V CDR1 and CDR2: DFQATT, SNEGSKA (reference sequence). The CDR3 is made up of 14 amino acids. V was pared by 5 bases and J by 1 base, with 9 bases between. CDR3 nucleotide sequence: TGCAGTGCTTCGTCCGGTTCCTATAATTCACCCCTCCACTTT. Translated: CSASSGSYNSPLHF.

V and J are TRBV2 and TRBJ2-3; D may be TRBD1 or TRBD2 (7 bases each). Germline CDR1 reads SNHLY; CDR2 reads FYNNEI. There are 13 residues in the CDR3. The germline V and J ends were trimmed by 9 bases and 6 bases, with 16 bases remaining between them. CDR3 nucleotide sequence: TGTGCCAGTATTTACAGGGGAGGGGATACGCAGTATTTT. Its protein is CASIYRGGDTQYF.

This clonotype showed up many times. The rearrangement joins TRBV3-1 to TRBJ2-7; 8 bases map to TRBD1. Germline loops: CDR1 LGHDT, CDR2 YNNKEL (reference sequence). The CDR3 sequence is 12 residues long. Losses at the gene ends were 1 base for V and 8 bases for J; bases not matched to a gene: 1. The CDR3 DNA is TGTGCCAGCAGCCAAGGGGACAGGAAGCAGTACTTC. Its protein product is CASSQGDRKQYF.